This TCR beta chain emerged from a study of blood T cell repertoires in COVID-19. In the original processing: Amplified reference gene primers provided the basis for estimating nucleated cell counts. Produced via immunoSEQ multiplex PCR; TCRdb's table is partial and in-frame only. V and J calls and clone size come straight from that table; D and trimming were deduced from the DNA. The sample has 250,000 to 400,000 clones; roughly 88% are singletons. Germline CDR1 and CDR2: SGDLS and YYNGEE. V lost 0 bases and J lost 8; bases outside the gene matches: 13. The CDR3 runs to 17 residues. The sequencing input was peripheral blood. The chain joins TRBV9 to TRBJ2-1; 8 bases align to TRBD2. The TCR sequence derives from a woman in her thirties with COVID-19, enrolled during active disease. The CDR3, as DNA: TGTGCCAGCAGCGTAGGGGCAATAAGCGGGAGCTTATATGAGCAGTTCTTC. Protein product: CASSVGAISGSLYEQFF.